This T cell receptor (beta chain) is from a study of shared clonotypes between healthy human individuals. The CDR3 spans 17 residues. Trimming stripped 1 base from V and 1 base from J, with 16 bases between. Per germline, CDR1 SGHTA and CDR2 FQGNSA. The authors split each subset's genomic DNA evenly across several immunoSEQ plates. Sequencing was performed with immunoSEQ multiplex PCR; in TCRdb, only in-frame clones are kept and a portion is missing. The sample shows more than 2,000,000 clones, 80% to 95% of them seen only once. Source material: naive CD4+ T cells from PBMCs. Subset described: CD45RA+ positively selected. The TCR was taken from a man aged 18 to 29 in good health. Some clones in this sample may be carry-over from other donors' samples. V gene TRBV7-2 combines with J gene TRBJ2-5, with D possibly being TRBD2 (6 bases). CDR3 sequence: CASSLGAWGGIQETQYF. DNA of the CDR3: TGTGCCAGCAGCTTAGGGGCGTGGGGCGGGATCCAAGAGACCCAGTACTTC.